This T cell receptor (beta chain) was sequenced during a study of Ad26.COV2.S vaccination and SARS-CoV-2 variants. About the research overall: By the intramuscular route, Ad26.COV2.S was given once, or twice 56 days apart. Whole-study results and caveats: Comparable non-spike TCR breadth was observed in vaccine and placebo recipients.

Comments on this clone: Its antigen is currently unknown.

Produced via immunoSEQ multiplex PCR; TCRdb's table is partial and in-frame only. The top ten clones hold roughly 1.5% of a sample with fewer than 900,000 clones, around 89% of them seen once. The treatment here: about 20 received Ad26.COV2.S at low or high dose, single or two shots; about five received placebo; per-sample allocation not given. Each sample was drawn 63 days after the first injection (of vaccine or placebo). A Boston donor was an adult aged 18-55 years. Germline-derived CDR1 and CDR2 are LNHDA and SQIVND (reference sequence). The CDR3 runs 17 residues. With 10 bases removed from V and 0 bases from J, the gap between germline ends came to 22 bases.

Specimen: peripheral blood, collected in a trial of Ad26.COV2.S vaccine versus placebo. This sequence originates from a person aged 18-65 years who received the Ad26.COV2.S COVID-19 vaccine or a placebo. The chain combines TRBV19 with TRBJ1-5; tentatively, D is TRBD1 (5 bases). CDR3 sequence: CATNLGGGEYSNQPQHF. CDR3 nucleotides: TGTGCCACCAACTTGGGGGGAGGCGAGTATAGCAATCAGCCCCAGCATTTT.